These 28 T cell receptor beta chains share one sample of origin, sequenced in a study of blood T cell repertoires in COVID-19. Measured with immunoSEQ multiplex PCR; TCRdb has only the in-frame clones, and not every one. The sample includes roughly 150,000 clones, over 75% of them seen just once. Sequencing used PBMCs or T cells enriched from blood (not recorded which). The receptors here all came from a man between 35 and 55 years old who had recovered from COVID-19.

The table lists this clone with a few counts. The chain is built from TRBV5-1 and TRBJ2-7, with TRBD2 matching over 11 bases. This CDR3 region has 21 residues. V lost 0 bases, J lost 0 bases, and 17 bases stayed unmatched. In germline, CDR1 is SGHRS, CDR2 YFSETQ. CDR3 nucleotide sequence: TGCGCCAGCAGCTTGGTCCCCGCTAGCGGGGGGCGGGACTCCAGCTCCTACGAGCAGTACTTC. Its protein is CASSLVPASGGRDSSSYEQYF.

Comments on this clone: A read error may account for a junction end that differs from germline. V gene TRBV15 combines with J gene TRBJ2-5; TRBD2 matches 10 bases. The germline gives CDR1 LNHNV, CDR2 YYDKDF (reference sequence). This CDR3 spans 15 amino acids. CDR3 residues: CATSRTGTSEETRYF. The CDR3 nucleotides read TGTGCCACCAGCAGGACCGGGACTAGCGAGGAGACCCGGTACTTC.

This chain links TRBV10-2 with TRBJ1-1; D is unresolved. This CDR3 is 13 amino acids long. Germline V CDR1 and CDR2: WSHSY, SAAADI. The V end was cut by 7 bases, the J end by 1 base, with 10 bases between. As DNA, the CDR3 is TGCGCCAGCACCCCGACTGCGAACACTGAAGCTTTCTTT. Amino acid sequence: CASTPTANTEAFF.

The chain links TRBV9 to TRBJ2-3, with a possible D match to TRBD2 (6 bases). Trimming removed 0 bases at V and 7 bases at J, with 15 bases between. Germline assignment: CDR1 SGDLS and CDR2 YYNGEE. This CDR3 has 15 amino acids. CDR3: CASSVGPDGGHTQYF. In nucleotides, the CDR3 is TGTGCCAGCAGCGTAGGGCCGGACGGAGGGCATACGCAGTATTTT.

V and J are TRBV9 and TRBJ2-1, with TRBD2 matching over 16 bases. The germline CDR1 and CDR2 sequences are SGDLS and YYNGEE. J lost 7 bases, V lost 4 bases, and 11 bases had no gene match. This CDR3 comprises 18 residues. The CDR3: CASSPGTSGGVFRNEQFF. The CDR3 DNA is TGTGCCAGCAGCCCCGGGACTAGCGGGGGGGTATTTAGGAATGAGCAGTTCTTC. Full variable domain (remainder filled in from reference TRBV9 and TRBJ2-1): DSGVTQTPKHLITATGQRVTLRCSPRSGDLSVYWYQQSLDQGLQFLIQYYNGEERAKGNILERFSAQQFPDLHSELNLSSLELGDSALYFCASSPGTSGGVFRNEQFFGPGTRLTVL.

The CDR3 protein is CASSWTGESYNEQFF. The CDR3, as DNA: TGTGCCAGCAGCTGGACAGGGGAGTCCTACAATGAGCAGTTCTTC. J is TRBJ2-1 and V is TRBV7-3; 9 bases line up with TRBD1. CDR1 and CDR2 (germline): SGHTA, FQGTGA. The CDR3 is 15 amino acids. J lost 1 base, V lost 4 bases, and 2 bases had no gene match.

The V call is TRBV24-1, the J call TRBJ2-3; 8 bases match TRBD2. The CDR3 length is 15 residues. With 9 bases clipped from V and 5 bases from J, the junction kept 12 bases outside the gene matches. Germline assignment: CDR1 KGHDR and CDR2 SFDVKD. As DNA, the CDR3 is TGTGCCACCGCGGCTTCTAGCGGGTTCGTAGATACGCAGTATTTT. Translated, it gives CATAASSGFVDTQYF.

This clone was detected only once. The rearrangement uses TRBV5-1 and TRBJ2-2; D is undetermined. Germline V CDR1 and CDR2: SGHRS, YFSETQ. V dropped 1 base and J dropped 5 bases, with 3 bases sitting between them. The CDR3 consists of 12 residues. This CDR3 reads CASSLTTGELFF. The CDR3 DNA is TGCGCCAGCAGCTTGACTACCGGGGAGCTGTTTTTT.

This clone appeared many times. The CDR3 sequence: CATRGRNTLNGYTF. The CDR3 bases are TGTGCCACCCGGGGAAGGAACACTCTTAATGGCTACACCTTC. V is TRBV19 and J is TRBJ1-2; unclear D gene. CDR3 length: 14 amino acids. V was shortened by 10 bases and J by 6 bases, with 21 bases between the two germline ends. Germline V gives CDR1 LNHDA, CDR2 SQIVND (reference sequence).

CDR3 in DNA: TGTGCCAGCAGCTTAGCGGGACTAGCGGGCCCCTACGAGCAGTACGTC. This encodes CASSLAGLAGPYEQYV. The V and J genes are TRBV7-2 and TRBJ2-7; 12 nucleotides match TRBD2. The CDR3 covers 16 residues. The trim removed 0 bases at V and 2 bases at J, leaving 2 bases unmatched. Per the germline V gene, CDR1 is SGHTA and CDR2 is FQGNSA.

The chain carries TRBV7-3 and TRBJ2-1; 9 nucleotides line up with TRBD2. V was pared by 1 base and J by 0 bases, with 7 bases of the junction left unmatched. Germline-derived CDR1 and CDR2 are SGHTA and FQGTGA. The CDR3 covers 18 residues. The CDR3 region has the DNA TGTGCCAGCAGCTTAAACGCGGGGGGGTTAAGCTCCTACAATGAGCAGTTCTTC. Translated, it gives CASSLNAGGLSSYNEQFF.

This chain joins TRBV3-1 (or the pseudogene TRBV3-2) and TRBJ1-3, with 7 bases matching TRBD1. V gave up 7 bases and J gave up 3 bases; unmatched junction bases: 9. Germline V lookup: CDR1 LGHDT, CDR2 YNNKEL (reference sequence). The CDR3 extends over 15 amino acids. Written as DNA, the CDR3 is TGTGCCAGCACCTCACAGGGGCGCTTTGGAAACACCATATATTTT. This translates into CASTSQGRFGNTIYF.

In regard to this clone: Different DNA sequences within this sample yield the same CDR3. The J gene is TRBJ1-5, the V gene TRBV6-5; D ambiguous. Trimming removed 0 bases at V and 3 bases at J, with 9 bases between. Per germline, CDR1 MNHEY and CDR2 SVGAGI. The length of the CDR3 is 15 residues. CDR3 sequence: CASSYSSGANQPQHF. The DNA of the CDR3 is TGTGCCAGCAGTTACTCCTCAGGTGCCAATCAGCCCCAGCATTTT.

CDR3 region: CATSDFGSGGTDTQYF. Written as DNA, the CDR3 is TGTGCCACCAGTGATTTTGGGAGCGGGGGCACAGATACGCAGTATTTT. This chain links TRBV24-1 with TRBJ2-3, with TRBD2 matching over 7 bases. Germline trimming cut 1 base from V and 1 base from J; bases unmatched to any gene: 4. CDR1 and CDR2 (germline): KGHDR, SFDVKD. The CDR3 contains 16 residues.

The V and J genes are TRBV11-3 and TRBJ2-7; D may be TRBD2 (6 bases). Germline lookup yields CDR1 SGHNT and CDR2 YENEEA. The CDR3 covers 12 residues. V was cut by 3 bases and J by 9 bases, with 12 bases left in between. CDR3 region: CASSFGSGGQYF. The CDR3 DNA reads TGTGCCAGCAGCTTTGGTAGCGGTGGGCAGTACTTC.

The gene calls are TRBV28 and TRBJ2-7; TRBD1 matches 10 bases. Germline assignment: CDR1 MDHEN and CDR2 SYDVKM. The junction had 6 bases not matched to a gene; V was cut back by 4 bases and J by 6 bases. The CDR3 covers 14 residues. The CDR3 bases are TGTGCCAGCAGTTCCCGACAGGGGGCTGGCGAGCAGTACTTC. Amino acid sequence: CASSSRQGAGEQYF. Filled out from reference TRBV28 and TRBJ2-7, the complete variable domain reads DVKVTQSSRYLVKRTGEKVFLECVQDMDHENMFWYRQDPGLGLRLIYFSYDVKMKEKGDIPEGYSVSREKKERFSLILESASTNQTSMYLCASSSRQGAGEQYFGPGTRLTVT.

The J gene is TRBJ2-2, the V gene TRBV11-2; 14 bases map to TRBD2. Trimming cost V 4 bases and J 4 bases; bases outside gene matches: 5. CDR3 size: 17 residues. Germline CDR1 SGHAT, CDR2 FQNNGV. CDR3 bases: TGTGCCAGCAGCTATTCCGGGACTAGCGGGAGCACCGGGGAGCTGTTTTTT. Protein product: CASSYSGTSGSTGELFF.

For this clone: One end of the junction does not line up with germline, which may come from a read error. This rearrangement joins TRBV7-8 to TRBJ2-3; 12 bases are a match to TRBD2. This CDR3 has 14 amino acids. Germline values: CDR1 SGHVS, CDR2 FQNEAQ. CDR3 nucleotide sequence: TGTGCCAGCAGCCTAGCGGGGGGGCCAAATACGCAGTATTTT. It encodes CASSLAGGPNTQYF.

The chain couples TRBV6-4 to TRBJ2-1; TRBD2 matches at 9 bases. V lost 3 bases, J lost 9 bases, and 6 bases stayed unmatched. Germline CDR1 is MRHNA and CDR2 is SNTAGT. This CDR3 is 14 amino acids long. The CDR3 nucleotides are TGTGCCAGCAGTGAAGCGGGGGGCCCTGGTGAGCAGTTCTTC. Translation: CASSEAGGPGEQFF.

The chain employs TRBV6-1 and TRBJ2-7; maybe TRBD1 (7 bases). Germline lookup yields CDR1 MNHNS and CDR2 SASEGT. The CDR3 is 16 residues long. The V gene lost 0 bases and the J gene lost 11 bases, with 23 bases spanning the gap. The CDR3 nucleotides read TGTGCCAGCAGTGAAGCGCTCGGGGGACAGAAGGCGATTAAGTACTTC. The encoded protein is CASSEALGGQKAIKYF.

The chain links TRBV30 to TRBJ2-7; 11 positions agree with TRBD2. The CDR3 spans 19 residues. CDR1 and CDR2 (germline): GTSNPN, SVGIG (reference sequence). J lost 7 bases, V lost 1 base, and 21 bases had no gene match. The CDR3 DNA reads TGTGCCTGGAGTGCTAGGACTAGCGGGCCGGGACTGGCGGGGAAAGAGCAGTACTTC. It is translated as CAWSARTSGPGLAGKEQYF.

V and J are TRBV6-5 and TRBJ1-2; no clear D gene. The CDR3 contains 14 residues. Trimming cost V 6 bases and J 2 bases, with 13 bases left between them. The V gene's germline CDR1 is MNHEY and CDR2 SVGAGI. CDR3 DNA sequence: TGTGCCAGCAGCAGTGGGCGGGAAAACTATGGCTACACCTTC. Protein: CASSSGRENYGYTF.

This clone turned up a few times. The J gene is TRBJ1-6, the V gene TRBV15; a weak D match, TRBD1 (6 bases). The CDR3 spans 16 residues. V was pared by 2 bases and J by 6 bases, with 14 bases between. CDR1 and CDR2 from the germline V gene are LNHNV and YYDKDF (reference sequence). The CDR3 loop is CATSRKTTGPNSPLHF. The CDR3 DNA reads as TGTGCCACCAGCAGAAAGACCACAGGGCCTAATTCACCCCTCCACTTT.

The chain carries TRBV29-1 and TRBJ2-1; 8 nucleotides line up with TRBD2. Germline assignment: CDR1 SQVTM and CDR2 ANQGSEA. V shed 7 bases, J shed 0 bases, and the junction held 8 bases outside the gene matches. CDR3 length: 15 residues. The DNA for the CDR3 is TGCAGCGCCAATACCCGGGGGGGCTCCTACAATGAGCAGTTCTTC. This sequence encodes CSANTRGGSYNEQFF.

The rearrangement links TRBV29-1 to TRBJ1-2; D ambiguous. This CDR3 is built from 12 residues. V was clipped by 4 bases and J by 5 bases, with 11 bases between them. CDR1 and CDR2 from the germline V gene are SQVTM and ANQGSEA. CDR3 nucleotides: TGCAGCGTTGGCGGGGTTACTTATGGCTACACCTTC. Its protein product is CSVGGVTYGYTF.

The chain uses TRBV6-1 and TRBJ1-4; 11 bases agree with TRBD1. Trimming at V came to 2 bases and at J to 3 bases, leaving 14 bases not matched to a gene. Germline V gives CDR1 MNHNS, CDR2 SASEGT. The CDR3 is 20 residues long. The CDR3 nucleotides read TGTGCCAGCAGTGAACCCTTCGGACAGGGGGCGAAAGGGCCTAATGAAAAACTGTTTTTT. It yields the protein CASSEPFGQGAKGPNEKLFF.

This chain connects TRBV19 to TRBJ1-1; TRBD1 aligns across 9 bases. Germline-derived CDR1 and CDR2 are LNHDA and SQIVND (reference sequence). The CDR3 has 13 amino acids. The trim removed 6 bases at V and 3 bases at J, leaving 2 bases unmatched. CDR3 DNA sequence: TGTGCCAGTAGACGACAGGGGGACACTGAAGCTTTCTTT. It encodes CASRRQGDTEAFF.

For the CDR3, the DNA is TGTGCCACCAGTGATCCTCAGACTAACTATGGCTACACCTTC. This translates into CATSDPQTNYGYTF. The V and J genes are TRBV24-1 and TRBJ1-2; D unclear. Germline CDR1 reads KGHDR; CDR2 reads SFDVKD. The CDR3 has 14 amino acids. The V gene lost 3 bases and the J gene lost 0 bases, with 7 bases spanning the gap.